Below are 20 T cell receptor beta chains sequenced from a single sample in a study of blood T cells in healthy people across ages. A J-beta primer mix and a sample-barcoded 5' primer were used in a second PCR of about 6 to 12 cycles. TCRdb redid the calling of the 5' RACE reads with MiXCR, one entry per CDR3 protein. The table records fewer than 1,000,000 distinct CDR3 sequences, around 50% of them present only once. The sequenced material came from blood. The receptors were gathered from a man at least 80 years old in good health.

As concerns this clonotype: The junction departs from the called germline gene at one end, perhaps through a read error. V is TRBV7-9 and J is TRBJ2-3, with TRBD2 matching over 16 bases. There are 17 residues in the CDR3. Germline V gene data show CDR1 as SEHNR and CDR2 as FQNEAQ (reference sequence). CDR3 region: CASSMGLAGGDTDTRYF. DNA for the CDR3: TGTGCCAGCAGCATGGGACTAGCGGGAGGGGACACAGATACGCGGTATTTT.

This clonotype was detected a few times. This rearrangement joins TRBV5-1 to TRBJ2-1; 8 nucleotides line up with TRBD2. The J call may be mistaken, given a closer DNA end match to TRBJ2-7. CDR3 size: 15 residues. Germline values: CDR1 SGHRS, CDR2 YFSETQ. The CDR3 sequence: CASSPTSVGYNEQYF. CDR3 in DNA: TGCGCCAGCAGCCCGACTAGCGTAGGCTACAATGAGCAGTACTTC.

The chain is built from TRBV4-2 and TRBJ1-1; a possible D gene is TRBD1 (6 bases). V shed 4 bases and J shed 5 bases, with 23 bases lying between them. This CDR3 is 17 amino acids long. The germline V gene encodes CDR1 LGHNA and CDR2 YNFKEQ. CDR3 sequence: CASSRGLGGGIITEAFF. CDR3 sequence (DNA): TGTGCCAGCAGCCGGGGATTAGGAGGGGGAATTATTACTGAAGCTTTCTTT.

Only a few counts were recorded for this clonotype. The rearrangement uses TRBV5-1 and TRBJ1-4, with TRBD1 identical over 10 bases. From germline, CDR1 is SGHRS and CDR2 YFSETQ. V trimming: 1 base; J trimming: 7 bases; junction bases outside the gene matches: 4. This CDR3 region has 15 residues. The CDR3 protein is CASSLSGQGSEKLFF. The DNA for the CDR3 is TGCGCCAGCAGCTTGTCGGGACAGGGGAGTGAAAAACTGTTTTTT.

The CDR3 loop is CASTPTGENYGYTF. The CDR3 DNA follows: TGCGCCAGCACCCCGACAGGGGAAAACTATGGCTACACCTTC. The chain links TRBV5-1 to TRBJ1-2; 8 positions agree with TRBD1. This CDR3 spans 14 amino acids. CDR1 and CDR2 (germline): SGHRS, YFSETQ. The J segment lost 2 bases and the V segment lost 6 bases, leaving 6 bases of the junction unmatched.

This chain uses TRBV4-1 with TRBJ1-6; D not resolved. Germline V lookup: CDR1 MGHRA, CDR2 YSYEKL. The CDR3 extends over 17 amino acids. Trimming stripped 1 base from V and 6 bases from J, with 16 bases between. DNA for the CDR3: TGCGCCAGCAGCCAAGTTCAAGCCGGGCCCCTTAATTCACCCCTCCACTTT. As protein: CASSQVQAGPLNSPLHF.

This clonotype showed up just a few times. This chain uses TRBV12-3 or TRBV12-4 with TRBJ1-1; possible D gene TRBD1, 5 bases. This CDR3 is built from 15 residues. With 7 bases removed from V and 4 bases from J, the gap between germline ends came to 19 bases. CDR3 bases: TGTGCCAGCATGCAGGGTTGGGGTCTTGGCACTGAAGCTTTCTTT. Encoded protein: CASMQGWGLGTEAFF.

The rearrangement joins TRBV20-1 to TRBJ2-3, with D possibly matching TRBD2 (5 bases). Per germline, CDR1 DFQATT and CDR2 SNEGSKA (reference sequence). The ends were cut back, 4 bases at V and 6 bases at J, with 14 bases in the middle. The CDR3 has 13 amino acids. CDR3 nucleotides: TGCAGTGCTACGGTGGGAGTAGCGGATACGCAGTATTTT. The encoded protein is CSATVGVADTQYF.

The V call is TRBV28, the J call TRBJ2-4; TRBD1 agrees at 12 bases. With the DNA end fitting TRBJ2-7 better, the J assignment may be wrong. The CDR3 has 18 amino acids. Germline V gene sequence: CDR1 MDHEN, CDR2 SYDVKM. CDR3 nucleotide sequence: TGTGCCAGCAGTTGGGCTTCTTATTGGGACAGGGGGCAGGACGAGCAGTACTTC. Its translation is CASSWASYWDRGQDEQYF.

The CDR3 sequence: CASSSTRTTNYNEQFF. The DNA for the CDR3 is TGTGCCAGCAGCTCGACACGGACTACTAACTACAATGAGCAGTTCTTC. The chain is built from TRBV7-3 and TRBJ2-1; D may be TRBD2 (6 bases). CDR1 SGHTA and CDR2 FQGTGA come from the germline V gene. Trimming left V 4 bases short and J 3 bases short, with 16 bases between. The CDR3 spans 16 residues. The full variable domain, in which reference TRBV7-3 and TRBJ2-1 provide the parts outside the CDR3, is GAGVSQTPSNKVTEKGKYVELRCDPISGHTALYWYRQSLGQGPEFLIYFQGTGAADDSGLPNDRFFAVRPEGSVSTLKIQRTERGDSAVYLCASSSTRTTNYNEQFFGPGTRLTVL.

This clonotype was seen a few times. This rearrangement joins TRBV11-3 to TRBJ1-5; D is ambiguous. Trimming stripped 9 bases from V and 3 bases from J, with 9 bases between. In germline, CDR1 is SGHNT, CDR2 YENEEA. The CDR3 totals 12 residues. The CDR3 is CARAYPNQPQHF. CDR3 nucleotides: TGTGCCAGGGCATACCCCAATCAGCCCCAGCATTTT.

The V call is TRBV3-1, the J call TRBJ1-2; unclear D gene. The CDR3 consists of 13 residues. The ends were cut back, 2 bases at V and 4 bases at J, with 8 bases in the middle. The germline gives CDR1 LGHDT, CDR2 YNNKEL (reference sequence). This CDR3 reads CASSQLRGYGYTF. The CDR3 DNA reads TGTGCCAGCAGCCAACTACGGGGCTATGGCTACACCTTC.

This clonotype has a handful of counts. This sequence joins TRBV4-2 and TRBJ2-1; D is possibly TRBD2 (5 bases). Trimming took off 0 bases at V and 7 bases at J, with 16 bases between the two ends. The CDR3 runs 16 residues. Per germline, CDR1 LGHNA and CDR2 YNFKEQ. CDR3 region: CASSQESGNVVNEQFF. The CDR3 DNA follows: TGTGCCAGCAGCCAAGAATCGGGGAACGTAGTGAATGAGCAGTTCTTC.

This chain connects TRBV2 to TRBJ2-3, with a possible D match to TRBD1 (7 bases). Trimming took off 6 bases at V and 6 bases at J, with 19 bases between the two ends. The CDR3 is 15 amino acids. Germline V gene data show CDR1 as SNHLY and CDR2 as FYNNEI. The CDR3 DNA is TGTGCCAGCAGACCAAGGACAGGCAGCGGGGATACGCAGTATTTT. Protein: CASRPRTGSGDTQYF.

The DNA of the CDR3 is TGTGCCACCAGCAGAGCCCCCTCAAATGTGAAGAAGGCTAACTATGGCTACACCTTC. Protein product: CATSRAPSNVKKANYGYTF. The V gene is TRBV15, the J gene TRBJ1-2, with D unresolved. Looked up from germline, CDR1 is LNHNV and CDR2 is YYDKDF (reference sequence). The V gene lost 1 base and the J gene lost 0 bases, with 21 bases spanning the gap. The CDR3 length is 19 residues.

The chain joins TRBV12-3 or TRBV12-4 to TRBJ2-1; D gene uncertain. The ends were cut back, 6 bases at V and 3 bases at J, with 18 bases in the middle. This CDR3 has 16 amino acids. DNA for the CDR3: TGTGCCAGCAGCAGCCTCCGGGCCGCTCACTACAATGAGCAGTTCTTC. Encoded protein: CASSSLRAAHYNEQFF.

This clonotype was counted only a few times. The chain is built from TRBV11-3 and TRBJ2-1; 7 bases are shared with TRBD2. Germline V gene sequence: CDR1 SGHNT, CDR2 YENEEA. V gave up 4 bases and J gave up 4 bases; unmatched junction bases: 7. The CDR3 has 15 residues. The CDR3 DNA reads TGTGCCAGCAGCTCGGGGACTACCGTATACAATGAGCAGTTCTTC. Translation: CASSSGTTVYNEQFF.

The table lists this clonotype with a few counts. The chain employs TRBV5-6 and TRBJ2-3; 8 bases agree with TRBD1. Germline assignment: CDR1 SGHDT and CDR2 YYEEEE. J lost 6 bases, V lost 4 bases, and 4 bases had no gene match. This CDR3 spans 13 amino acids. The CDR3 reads CASSVRTGDTQYF. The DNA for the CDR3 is TGTGCCAGCAGCGTACGGACAGGGGATACGCAGTATTTT.

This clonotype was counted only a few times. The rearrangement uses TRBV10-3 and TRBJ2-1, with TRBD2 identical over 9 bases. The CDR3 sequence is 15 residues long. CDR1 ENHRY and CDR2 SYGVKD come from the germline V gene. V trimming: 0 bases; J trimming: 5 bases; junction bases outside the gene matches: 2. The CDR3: CAISESGGRDNEQFF. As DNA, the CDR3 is TGTGCCATCAGTGAGTCCGGCGGGAGGGACAATGAGCAGTTCTTC.

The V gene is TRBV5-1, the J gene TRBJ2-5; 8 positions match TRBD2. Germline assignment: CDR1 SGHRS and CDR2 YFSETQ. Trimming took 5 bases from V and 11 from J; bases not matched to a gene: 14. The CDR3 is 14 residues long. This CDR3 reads CASRVTAGVNKQYF. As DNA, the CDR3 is TGCGCCAGCAGAGTTACAGCGGGAGTCAACAAGCAGTACTTC. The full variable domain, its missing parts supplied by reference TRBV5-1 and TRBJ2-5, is KAGVTQTPRYLIKTRGQQVTLSCSPISGHRSVSWYQQTPGQGLQFLFEYFSETQRNKGNFPGRFSGRQFSNSRSEMNVSTLELGDSALYLCASRVTAGVNKQYFGPGTRLLVL.